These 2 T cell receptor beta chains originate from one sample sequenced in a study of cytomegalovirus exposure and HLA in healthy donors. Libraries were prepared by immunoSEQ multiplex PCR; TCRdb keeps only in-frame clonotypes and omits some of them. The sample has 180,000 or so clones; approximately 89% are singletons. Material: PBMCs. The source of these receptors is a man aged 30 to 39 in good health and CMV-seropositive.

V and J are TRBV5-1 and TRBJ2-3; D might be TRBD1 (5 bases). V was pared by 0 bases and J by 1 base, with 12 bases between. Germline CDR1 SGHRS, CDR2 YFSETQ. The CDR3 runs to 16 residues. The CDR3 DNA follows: TGCGCCAGCAGCTTGGAGACAGTTGCTGGCACAGATACGCAGTATTTT. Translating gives CASSLETVAGTDTQYF.

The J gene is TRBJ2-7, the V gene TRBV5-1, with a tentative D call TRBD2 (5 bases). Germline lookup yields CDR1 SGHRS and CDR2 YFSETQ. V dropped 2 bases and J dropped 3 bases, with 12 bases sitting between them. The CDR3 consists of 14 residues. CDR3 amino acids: CASSLTGSDYEQYF. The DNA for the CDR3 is TGCGCCAGCAGCTTAACGGGATCGGACTACGAGCAGTACTTC.